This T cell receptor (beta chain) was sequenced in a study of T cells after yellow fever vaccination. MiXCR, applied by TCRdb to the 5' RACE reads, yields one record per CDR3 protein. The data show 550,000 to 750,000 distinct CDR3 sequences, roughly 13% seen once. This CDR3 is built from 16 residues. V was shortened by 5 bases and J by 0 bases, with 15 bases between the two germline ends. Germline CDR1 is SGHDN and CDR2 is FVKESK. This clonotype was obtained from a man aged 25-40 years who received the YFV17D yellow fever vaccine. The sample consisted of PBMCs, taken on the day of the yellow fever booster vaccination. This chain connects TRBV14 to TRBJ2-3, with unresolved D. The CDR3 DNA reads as TGTGCCAGCAGCGCTCGGTCAGACCCTAGCACAGATACGCAGTATTTT. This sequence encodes CASSARSDPSTDTQYF.